What follows are 3 T cell receptor beta chains derived from one specimen sequenced in a study of blood T cell repertoires in COVID-19. Assay: immunoSEQ multiplex PCR; the TCRdb copy retains only in-frame clones and omits some. In the table there are some 300,000 clones, approximately 86% of which are singletons. The sample taken for sequencing was peripheral blood. The receptors shown here come from a woman between 70 and 85 years old with COVID-19, enrolled during active disease.

The rearrangement joins TRBV15 to TRBJ1-3; TRBD1 matches 7 bases. The CDR3 spans 18 residues. Trimming cost V 0 bases and J 0 bases; bases outside gene matches: 8. Germline CDR1 reads LNHNV; CDR2 reads YYDKDF (reference sequence). The CDR3 spells CATSRDGAGGSSGNTIYF. The CDR3 nucleotides are TGTGCCACCAGCAGAGATGGGGCAGGGGGAAGCTCTGGAAACACCATATATTTT.

This clone was observed once. V usage is TRBV10-2 and J usage is TRBJ1-3, with D uncertain. The CDR3 is 15 residues long. Germline CDR1 and CDR2: WSHSY and SAAADI. Trimming took off 4 bases at V and 0 bases at J, with 10 bases between the two ends. The CDR3 DNA is TGCGCCAGCAGTGCTTGGGCGGGCTCTGGAAACACCATATATTTT. Translated: CASSAWAGSGNTIYF.

The V gene is TRBV5-1, the J gene TRBJ1-2; D gene ambiguous. Trimming removed 1 base at V and 2 bases at J, with 9 bases between. This CDR3 is built from 14 residues. Germline CDR1 SGHRS, CDR2 YFSETQ. The CDR3 spells CASSLYPGNYGYTF. The CDR3 bases are TGCGCCAGCAGCTTGTATCCGGGAAACTATGGCTACACCTTC.